A selection of T cell receptor beta chains follows, all from one sample in a study of T cell responses to AZD1222 COVID-19 vaccine. Here immunoSEQ multiplex PCR was the method, and the copy in TCRdb shows in-frame clones only, minus some. Here the sample spans 180,000 or so clones, around nine tenths being singletons. Sequences were derived from peripheral blood, sampled 28 days after the second AZD1222 dose. The origin of the receptors is an adult who received the AZD1222 COVID-19 vaccine. The CDR3 runs from the conserved cysteine through the conserved F or W. The D gene is left open where the match is weak. Some rows mark clone size as missing; the rest say once, few, many or name a class of expanded clone.

J: TRBJ1-1; D: -; size: -; V: TRBV5-1; DNA: TGCGCCAGCAGCCCGACGGGGGCTGAAGCTTTCTTT; CDR3: CASSPTGAEAFF
J: TRBJ1-2; D: -; size: -; V: TRBV4-1; DNA: TGCGCCAGCAGCCAAGAAAGAGCCTCGGACTATGGCTACACCTTC; CDR3: CASSQERASDYGYTF
J: TRBJ1-5; D: TRBD1; size: -; V: TRBV5-1; DNA: TGCGCCAGCAGCTTGGACGGGACAGACACACAGCCCCAGCATTTT; CDR3: CASSLDGTDTQPQHF
J: TRBJ1-6; D: TRBD1; size: -; V: TRBV2; DNA: TGTGCCAGCTCCAGGGACAGAGGAGGAACCTATAATTCACCCCTCCACTTT; CDR3: CASSRDRGGTYNSPLHF
J: TRBJ1-1; D: -; size: once; V: TRBV29-1; DNA: TGCAGCGTTGAAGATAAGGGGTTTGAGGGAGGAATGAACACTGAAGCTTTCTTT; CDR3: CSVEDKGFEGGMNTEAFF
J: TRBJ1-5; D: TRBD1; size: -; V: TRBV6-2/TRBV6-3; DNA: TGTGCCAGCAGTCAGGGGACAGGGCAGGTTCAGCCCCAGCATTTT; CDR3: CASSQGTGQVQPQHF
J: TRBJ2-7; D: -; size: -; V: TRBV5-1; DNA: TGCGCCAGCAGCTTGAGGCAGTTGGATTTCTACTACGAGCAGTACTTC; CDR3: CASSLRQLDFYYEQYF
J: TRBJ2-6; D: -; size: -; V: TRBV7-3; DNA: TGTGCCAGCAGCTCCCTGTCCTCTGGGGCCAACGTCCTGACTTTC; CDR3: CASSSLSSGANVLTF
J: TRBJ2-1; D: TRBD2; size: -; V: TRBV19; DNA: TGTGCCAGCGGGACTAGCGGGACACTCGACTACAATGAGCAGTTCTTC; CDR3: CASGTSGTLDYNEQFF
J: TRBJ2-2; D: -; size: -; V: TRBV12-5; DNA: TGTGCTAGTGGGGGGGATGCGAACACCGGGGAGCTGTTTTTT; CDR3: CASGGDANTGELFF
J: TRBJ2-1; D: TRBD2; size: -; V: TRBV4-3; DNA: TGCGCCAGCAGCCAAGACCCATGGACTAGCGGGGGGAGGGATGAGCAGTTCTTC; CDR3: CASSQDPWTSGGRDEQFF
J: TRBJ1-6; D: TRBD1; size: -; V: TRBV18; DNA: TGTGCCAGCTCACCAAACCGTCCCGGGACAGGGCTCGGTCAGCCCCTCCACTTT; CDR3: CASSPNRPGTGLGQPLHF
J: TRBJ1-3; D: -; size: -; V: TRBV6-2/TRBV6-3; DNA: TGTGCCAGCAGTTATCTGGGACTTATCGGAAACACCATATATTTT; CDR3: CASSYLGLIGNTIYF